A selection of T cell receptor beta chains follows, all from one sample in a study of Ad26.COV2.S vaccination and SARS-CoV-2 variants. The table came from immunoSEQ multiplex PCR; TCRdb's copy has only in-frame clones and leaves some out. The table has around 450,000 clones, 90% seen once; the top ten hold about 4.5%. This specimen was peripheral blood, taken in a trial of Ad26.COV2.S vaccine versus placebo. These receptor sequences come from a person aged 18-60 years who received the Ad26.COV2.S COVID-19 vaccine or a placebo. The CDR3 runs from the conserved cysteine through the conserved F or W. A D gene is named only where the DNA matches it firmly. Expanded clones get a size class; other rows say once, few or many, or leave the size out.

>NA|TRBJ2-3|TRBD1|TRBV3-1/TRBV3-2
TGTGCCAGCATCCGGACAGGGGGACCAGATACGCAGTATTTT
CASIRTGGPDTQYF
>NA|TRBJ2-1|TRBD2|TRBV14
TGTGCCAGCAGCCCAGTGGGGGGGAGGGCCTTGGATGAGCAGTTCTTC
CASSPVGGRALDEQFF
>NA|TRBJ2-2|NA|TRBV24-1
TGTGCCACCAGGGGGGACGGACCCACCCGAAACACCGGGGAGCTGTTTTTT
CATRGDGPTRNTGELFF
>NA|TRBJ1-5|NA|TRBV6-4
TGTGCCAGCAGTCCACAGCGCAATCAGCCCCAGCATTTT
CASSPQRNQPQHF
>NA|TRBJ2-7|NA|TRBV29-1
TGCAGCGTTCAGGGCAGCACCTACGAGCAGTACTTC
CSVQGSTYEQYF
>few|TRBJ2-1|TRBD2|TRBV7-2
TGTGCCAGCAGCTCCGCTCACTTCCAGCGGGAGGGCCGGAATGAGCAGTTCTTC
CASSSAHFQREGRNEQFF
>NA|TRBJ2-7|TRBD1|TRBV28
TGTGCCAGCAGCGGGGCGAGGGACAGGGGGCGTTACGAGCAGTACTTC
CASSGARDRGRYEQYF
>NA|TRBJ2-7|NA|TRBV4-1
TGCGCCAGCAGCCAGCTCGTAGCAGGGTCCTACGAGCAGTACTTC
CASSQLVAGSYEQYF
>NA|TRBJ2-2|NA|TRBV5-4
TGTGCCAGCAGCTCCCGGGGGAGCGGGGAGCTGTTTTTT
CASSSRGSGELFF
>NA|TRBJ1-3|NA|TRBV27
TGTGCCAGCAGTTTATCGCCGACACGAGGAAACACCATATATTTT
CASSLSPTRGNTIYF
>NA|TRBJ2-5|TRBD1|TRBV5-4
TGTGCCAGCAGCTTGGGTGGACAGGGGGGGGAGACCCAGTACTTC
CASSLGGQGGETQYF
>NA|TRBJ1-5|TRBD1|TRBV30
TGTGCCTGGAAAAACAGGGGTAGCGGTAGCAATCAGCCCCAGCATTTT
CAWKNRGSGSNQPQHF
>NA|TRBJ2-3|TRBD2|TRBV5-4
TGTGCCAGCAGCTTGTTTGGTAGCGGGAGACCTGGGACAGATACGCAGTATTTT
CASSLFGSGRPGTDTQYF
>NA|TRBJ2-3|TRBD2|TRBV6-2/TRBV6-3
TGTGCCAGCAGTTACGCTGGACTAGCTAGAGATACGCAGTATTTT
CASSYAGLARDTQYF
>once|TRBJ2-5|TRBD1|TRBV27
TGTGCCAGCAGTCCGACCCGGGACAGGTTTCGCGCGGAGACCCAGTACTTC
CASSPTRDRFRAETQYF
>NA|TRBJ2-7|TRBD2|TRBV9
TGTGCCAGCAGCGTAGGTCGGACTAGCGGGACCGAGCAGTACTTC
CASSVGRTSGTEQYF
>NA|TRBJ1-2|NA|TRBV28
TGTGCCAGCAGACCCCCCTTGGGCGGCTACACCTTC
CASRPPLGGYTF
>NA|TRBJ1-2|NA|TRBV28
TGTGCCAGTGAGCCCGGGACGGTCTATGGCTACACCTTC
CASEPGTVYGYTF
>NA|TRBJ1-5|NA|TRBV28
TGTGCCAGCAGTTTGCTGTCAGGGTCGAATCAGCCCCAGCATTTT
CASSLLSGSNQPQHF
>NA|TRBJ2-2|NA|TRBV7-3
TGTGCCAGCAGCCCCCGGCCGAACACCGGGGAGCTGTTTTTT
CASSPRPNTGELFF
>NA|TRBJ2-1|TRBD2|TRBV5-4
TGTGCCAGCAGCCGTCCGTCGGCGGGAGGGGTAGTGGATGAGCAGTTCTTC
CASSRPSAGGVVDEQFF
>NA|TRBJ2-5|NA|TRBV7-9
TGTGCCAGCAGCAACCAAGAGACCCAGTACTTC
CASSNQETQYF
>NA|TRBJ2-3|NA|TRBV5-5
TGTGCCAGCAGCCTAGGACAGCCGGCAGATACGCAGTATTTT
CASSLGQPADTQYF
>NA|TRBJ2-7|NA|TRBV24-1
TGTGCCACCAGTGATTTTAGCGAGCAGTACTTC
CATSDFSEQYF
>NA|TRBJ2-2|NA|TRBV18
TGTGCCAGCTCACCCTTGGTCCTAGCGAGCACCGGGGAGCTGTTTTTT
CASSPLVLASTGELFF
>NA|TRBJ2-7|NA|TRBV27
TGTGCCAGCAGTGGCGCCTACGAGCAGTACTTC
CASSGAYEQYF